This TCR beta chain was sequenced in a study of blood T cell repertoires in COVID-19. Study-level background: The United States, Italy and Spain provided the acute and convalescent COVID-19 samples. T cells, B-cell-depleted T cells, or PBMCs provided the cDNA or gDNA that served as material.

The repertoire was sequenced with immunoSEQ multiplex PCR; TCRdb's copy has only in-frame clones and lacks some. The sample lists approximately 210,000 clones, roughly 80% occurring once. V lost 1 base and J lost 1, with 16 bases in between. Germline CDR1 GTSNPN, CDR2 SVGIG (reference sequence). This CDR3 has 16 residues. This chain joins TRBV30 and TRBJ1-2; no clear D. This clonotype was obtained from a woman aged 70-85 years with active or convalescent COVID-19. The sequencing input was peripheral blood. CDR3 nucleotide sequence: TGTGCCTGGAGTGGGACTCGGGGATTGGGTAACTATGGCTACACCTTC. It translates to CAWSGTRGLGNYGYTF. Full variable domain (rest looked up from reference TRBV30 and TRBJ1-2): SQTIHQWPATLVQPVGSPLSLECTVEGTSNPNLYWYRQAAGRGLQLLFYSVGIGQISSEVPQNLSASRPQDRQFILSSKKLLLSDSGFYLCAWSGTRGLGNYGYTFGSGTRLTVV.